The rows below give T cell receptor beta chains drawn from one sample of a study of long-term antiretroviral therapy in people with HIV. Generated by immunoSEQ multiplex PCR, the TCRdb table keeps only in-frame clones and is missing some. The table records about 22,000 clones, roughly 85% of them present only once. The input for sequencing was unsorted PBMCs, taken at the start of antiretroviral therapy. Receptor source: a man in his forties or fifties with HIV. CDR3s include the opening cysteine and the closing phenylalanine or tryptophan. The D gene is left open where the match is weak. Clone size is not always given. Where it is, it says once, few, many or a class for expanded clones.

>once|TRBV30|TRBD1|TRBJ1-4
TGTGCCTGGACAACCGGGACAGGAGTCTCAAATGAAAAACTGTTTTTT
CAWTTGTGVSNEKLFF
>NA|TRBV5-5|NA|TRBJ2-7
TGTGCCAGCAGCTCCCTATTCTACGAGCAGTACTTC
CASSSLFYEQYF
>few|TRBV4-3|NA|TRBJ1-6
TGCGCCAGCGGCGACAGTTATAATTCACCCCTCCACTTT
CASGDSYNSPLHF
>NA|TRBV9|NA|TRBJ2-5
TGTGCCAGCAGCGTAGCGGGGGTTCCGGGGGAGACCCAGTACTTC
CASSVAGVPGETQYF
>few|TRBV4-1|NA|TRBJ1-2
TGCGCCAGCAGCCAAGTCAACTTTTTCAACTATGGCTACACCTTC
CASSQVNFFNYGYTF
>NA|TRBV7-2|TRBD1|TRBJ1-2
TGTGCCAGCAGCTTAGCCTCACAGGGGAAGTATGGCTACACCTTC
CASSLASQGKYGYTF
>NA|TRBV27|NA|TRBJ2-5
TGTGCCAGCAGTTCTTGGGGGGTCCAGTACTTC
CASSSWGVQYF
>NA|TRBV6-1|TRBD1|TRBJ1-6
TGTGCCAGCAGTGACGCCGGGACAGGGGTCTCACCCCTCCACTTT
CASSDAGTGVSPLHF
>NA|TRBV19|NA|TRBJ1-1
TGTGCCAGTAGTTTCAGGACAAACACTGAAGCTTTCTTT
CASSFRTNTEAFF
>NA|TRBV18|NA|TRBJ1-4
TGTGCCAGCTCACCCCCTACAGGCACTCTCGGAAATGAAAAACTGTTTTTT
CASSPPTGTLGNEKLFF
>NA|TRBV6-4|TRBD1|TRBJ1-1
TGTGCCAGCAGTGAGACAGGGGAAGGGACTGAAGCTTTCTTT
CASSETGEGTEAFF
>NA|TRBV28|TRBD1|TRBJ2-4
TGTGCCAGCAGTTCGGACAGGGCGCTAGCCAAAAACATTCAGTACTTC
CASSSDRALAKNIQYF
>NA|TRBV19|NA|TRBJ2-3
TGTGCCAGTAGTCCACGTCTAGGGACACCTAGAACAGATACGCAGTATTTT
CASSPRLGTPRTDTQYF
>NA|TRBV11-1|NA|TRBJ2-3
TGTGCCAGCAGCTCCGGTCGAGATACGCAGTATTTT
CASSSGRDTQYF
>NA|TRBV9|NA|TRBJ2-5
TGTGCCAGCAGCGTAGGACCTTCGGTGAGGGAGACCCAGTACTTC
CASSVGPSVRETQYF
>NA|TRBV2|NA|TRBJ1-1
TGTGCCAGCAGTGAGTGGTCGGTTGAAGCTTTCTTT
CASSEWSVEAFF
>NA|TRBV9|NA|TRBJ2-1
TGTGCCAGCAGCGTAGGAGGGAGCGGCTACAATGAGCAGTTCTTC
CASSVGGSGYNEQFF
>NA|TRBV6-5|NA|TRBJ1-3
TGTGCCAGCAGTTCATTCGGTGACTCTGGAAACACCATATATTTT
CASSSFGDSGNTIYF
>NA|TRBV5-1|NA|TRBJ1-2
TGCGCCAGCAGCTTGAACCTTGGACAGAACTATGGCTACACCTTC
CASSLNLGQNYGYTF
>NA|TRBV7-9|NA|TRBJ2-1
TGTGCCAGCAGCTTGGGGGATGAGCAGTTCTTC
CASSLGDEQFF
>NA|TRBV7-3|NA|TRBJ2-4
TGTGCCAGCAGCTCAGGCGGAGTCGCGGGGAACATTCAGTACTTC
CASSSGGVAGNIQYF
>NA|TRBV28|NA|TRBJ1-5
TGTGCCAGCAGCACACCGGGGGGCGCTCAGCCCCAGCATTTT
CASSTPGGAQPQHF
>NA|TRBV5-1|TRBD1|TRBJ1-2
TGCGCCAGCAGCCCGGGGGACAGGGACGACTATGGCTACACCTTC
CASSPGDRDDYGYTF
>few|TRBV30|NA|TRBJ1-5
TGTGCCTGGAGTGTAAGGACAGCTTGGCATGGCAATCAGCCCCAGCATTTT
CAWSVRTAWHGNQPQHF
>NA|TRBV9|NA|TRBJ2-2
TGTGCCAGCAGCGTAGCTGGGGGCGCTACCACCGGGGAGCTGTTTTTT
CASSVAGGATTGELFF
>medium-sized|TRBV27|TRBD1|TRBJ1-1
TGTGCCAGTTCCTTCAGGGGGCACGTCACTGAAGCTTTCTTT
CASSFRGHVTEAFF
>NA|TRBV6-4|NA|TRBJ1-2
TGTGCCAGCAGTGACCGGGACGGAGTCTATGGCTACACCTTC
CASSDRDGVYGYTF
>NA|TRBV6-5|NA|TRBJ1-2
TGTGCCAGCAGGCGACAGGCGTCCTATGGCTACACCTTC
CASRRQASYGYTF
>NA|TRBV19|NA|TRBJ2-2
TGTGCCAGTAGTCCTCGACAGACCACCGGGGAGCTGTTTTTT
CASSPRQTTGELFF
>NA|TRBV13|TRBD1|TRBJ2-7
TGTGCCAGCAGCCCCGGGACAGGGCTCTACGAGCAGTACTTC
CASSPGTGLYEQYF
>NA|TRBV19|TRBD1|TRBJ1-2
TGTGCCAGTAGTACGACAGGGGGGAGGACTAGCTACACCTTC
CASSTTGGRTSYTF